A selection of T cell receptor beta chains follows, all from one sample in a study of blood T cell repertoires in COVID-19. The repertoire was sequenced with immunoSEQ multiplex PCR; TCRdb's copy has only in-frame clones and lacks some. This table holds about 380,000 clones, around 87% found once. Sequencing was carried out using PBMCs or T cells enriched from blood (not recorded which). The receptors shown here come from a man aged 30-40 years who had recovered from COVID-19. Both conserved end residues are part of each CDR3. The D gene is left open where the match is weak. Size tells how often a clone was seen (once, few, many) or the class of an expanded clone, and some rows leave it out.

clone_size,d_call,v_call,j_call,cdr3_nt,cdr3_aa
NA,NA,TRBV5-1,TRBJ2-2,TGCGCCAGCAGCTTGAGGAGGGTTGACACCGGGGAGCTGTTTTTT,CASSLRRVDTGELFF
NA,TRBD1,TRBV7-9,TRBJ1-5,TGTGCCAGCAGCCAACAGGGGCTCTATCAGCCCCAGCATTTT,CASSQQGLYQPQHF
few,TRBD1,TRBV13,TRBJ1-1,TGTGCCAGCAGACCCGGGACAGGGATAACTGAAGCTTTCTTT,CASRPGTGITEAFF
NA,NA,TRBV25-1,TRBJ1-2,TGTGCCAGCAGTGAATCGAGGGGAGGCGATGGCTACACCTTC,CASSESRGGDGYTF
NA,NA,TRBV3-1/TRBV3-2,TRBJ1-2,TGTGCCAGCAGCGAAGGGGGAGGGGGCTACACCTTC,CASSEGGGGYTF
NA,TRBD1,TRBV3-1/TRBV3-2,TRBJ1-2,TGTGCCAGCAGCCAAGGGTTAAGGACAGGGCGGAGAGGCTACACCTTC,CASSQGLRTGRRGYTF
NA,TRBD1,TRBV18,TRBJ1-1,TGTGCCAGCTCACAGACTGGGACAGGGATAATGAACACTGAAGCTTTCTTT,CASSQTGTGIMNTEAFF
NA,TRBD1,TRBV27,TRBJ1-6,TGTGCCAGCAGTCCTAACGACAGGGTCGGATCACCCCTCCACTTT,CASSPNDRVGSPLHF
NA,NA,TRBV5-1,TRBJ1-1,TGCGCCAGCAGCTCAGGTATTAACACTGAAGCTTTCTTT,CASSSGINTEAFF
NA,TRBD1,TRBV28,TRBJ2-7,TGTGCCAGCAGTCAGGTACGGGACAGGGGGTCCTACGAGCAGTACTTC,CASSQVRDRGSYEQYF
NA,NA,TRBV6-1,TRBJ1-1,TGTGCCAGCATTTTCACGGGGGTTACTAACACTGAAGCTTTCTTT,CASIFTGVTNTEAFF
NA,NA,TRBV6-5,TRBJ1-3,TGTGCCAGCAGACCAGACTATTCTGGAAACACCATATATTTT,CASRPDYSGNTIYF
NA,NA,TRBV2,TRBJ1-5,TGTGCCAGCAGTAGGACAGCGTTAAATCAGCCCCAGCATTTT,CASSRTALNQPQHF
once,NA,TRBV11-3,TRBJ1-1,TGTGCCAGCAGCTTGGGGCACCGAAACACTGAAGCTTTCTTT,CASSLGHRNTEAFF
NA,NA,TRBV6-5,TRBJ1-1,TGTGCCAGCACACCGGGGCAGGGGTCCACTGAAGCTTTCTTT,CASTPGQGSTEAFF
NA,NA,TRBV2,TRBJ2-3,TGTGCCAGCAGTGAGGGCAGGTCTGGGCTTACTAGCACAGATACGCAGTATTTT,CASSEGRSGLTSTDTQYF
NA,NA,TRBV6-5,TRBJ1-5,TGTGCCAGCAGTTACTCCGCGGATCAGCCCCAGCATTTT,CASSYSADQPQHF
NA,TRBD2,TRBV3-1/TRBV3-2,TRBJ2-3,TGTGCCAGCAGCCAAGCTGCGGGGGGGCCAGGGGATACGCAGTATTTT,CASSQAAGGPGDTQYF
NA,NA,TRBV20-1,TRBJ1-2,TGCAGTGCCACATCGGGATATGGCTACACCTTC,CSATSGYGYTF
NA,NA,TRBV7-2,TRBJ2-3,TGTGCCAGCAGCTTCCCCGGCGGGGTAAAAGATACGCAGTATTTT,CASSFPGGVKDTQYF
NA,NA,TRBV6-4,TRBJ2-1,TGTGCCAGCTCAGAAAGGGGCCCTTACAATGAGCAGTTCTTC,CASSERGPYNEQFF
NA,NA,TRBV30,TRBJ1-1,TGTGCCTGGAGTGCCTTATCGAACACTGAAGCTTTCTTT,CAWSALSNTEAFF
few,NA,TRBV10-3,TRBJ1-1,TGTGCCATCAAGGCACAGGAAATAGTTAGCACTGAAGCTTTCTTT,CAIKAQEIVSTEAFF
NA,NA,TRBV4-2,TRBJ1-2,TGTGCCAGCAGCCAGACCTCAGGGTTGAACTATGGCTACACCTTC,CASSQTSGLNYGYTF
once,NA,TRBV20-1,TRBJ1-2,TGCAGTGCTAGTCCCCCCGTTGGTGGTGGGGCGTTACGTGGCTACACCTTC,CSASPPVGGGALRGYTF